This T cell receptor (beta chain) was sequenced for a study of beta chain features in type 1 diabetes (dated by TCRdb to the late 2010s). Turning to the overall study: Patients and healthy donors did not differ in mean age, gender distribution, total cell number or subset yield. A total of over 95,000,000 sorted cells were examined across all samples, and RNA yield correlated strongly with the number of cells per subset. The study compared TCRB repertoires of sorted circulating CD4+ T cell subsets between recently diagnosed type 1 diabetes patients and matched healthy donors. Regulatory and stem cell-like memory subsets were isolated from only 8 patients and about eight healthy donors, whereas naive and central memory subsets came from all 30 or so donors.

The High Capacity cDNA Reverse Transcription Kit was used to reverse transcribe all of the isolated RNA, meaning that expressed TCRB transcripts were what got sequenced. Naive, central memory and regulatory T cell samples underwent deep immunoSEQ sequencing, averaging roughly 3.5 million total reads per sample. After sorted cells were lysed in RLT buffer, RNA was extracted with DNase-treated RNeasy Micro or Mini kits, with the choice depending on cell number. Each cell subset was processed separately to prevent cross-contamination, with patient and healthy donor samples processed together. The immunoSEQ multiplex PCR was used to amplify TCRB sequences from cDNA, generating 87-bp fragments that spanned the CDR3 region. Sequencing of the amplicons was performed on the Illumina HiSeq platform. Concerning the study's data processing: Synthetic template baselines were used to correct PCR bias computationally, reads within Hamming distance 2 were collapsed, and singletons that could not be merged were discarded. Reads were aligned to IMGT to assign V, D and J genes, CDR3 length, and insertions or deletions at six rearrangement sites. Within each subset, clonotype counts were normalized to sorted cell number, after which true diversity and Gini coefficients were computed with the tcR R package. Repertoire sharing was quantified using the overlap coefficient calculated on TCRB nucleotide sequences. Out-of-frame TCRB sequences from naive cells were analyzed as a proxy for the pre-selection repertoire. Imported from immuneACCESS, the table was reduced by TCRdb to in-frame sequences with V and J called. These copies leave out some clones; in studies compared against another copy, an unresolved V gene accounts for under half, and the cause of the remainder is not known. V and J calls and clone size are copied from that table; D and trimming were computed from the DNA. For this sample the table gives roughly 370,000 clones, of which roughly 14% were detected only once. Of the sample, approximately 0.038% is held by the ten largest clones.

Broad study findings and their caveats: Naive, central memory and regulatory TCRB repertoires appeared to be more alike among patients than among healthy donors. At VDJ recombination sites, patients with type 1 diabetes made fewer insertions and deleted more nucleotides, a pattern implying thymic rearrangement abnormalities. Shorter templates might have been favored by PCR, but patient and control samples were amplified and corrected together, so both groups would have been affected equally by any skew. A moderate but significant shortening of TCRB CDR3 length was observed in type 1 diabetes patients in all four CD4+ subsets. Because cDNA was sequenced instead of genomic DNA, activated cells with high expression could be over-represented, although the groups did not differ in activation or CD3 levels. HLA sub-analyses involved small numbers of individuals, so any influence of HLA type on TCRB rearrangement remained unresolved.

There are a few counts of this clone. Its antigen specificity is not known. Base-call qualities are not available, and no considerably larger clone is one nucleotide away. A single peripheral blood draw of about 116 mL on average was collected from each donor into heparinised tubes. A BD FACSAria II was used to sort naive, central memory, regulatory and stem cell-like memory CD4+ T cells with a panel that included CD45RO, CCR7, CD25, CD127, CD95 and CD27. Every sorted population had a purity above 95%. PBMCs were isolated immediately by Lymphoprep density gradient centrifugation and stained directly without culture. So that batch effects would be minimized, each experiment stained and sorted samples in pairs, pairing one healthy donor with one patient. Based on the germline V gene, the CDR1 and CDR2 sequences are ENHRY and SYGVKD. The CDR3 has 14 amino acids, counting the end cysteine and valine. Solely the CDR3 DNA is kept, with 42 bases framed from the first base. For this chain, trimming is 3 bases at the V end and 3 bases at the J end, and the number of junction bases without a gene match is 5.

This receptor chain uses TRBV10-3 and TRBJ2-7; 7 central bases correspond to TRBD2. The receptor was derived from a man aged 30 to 39 in good health. The sample was naive CD4+ T cells from blood. The sample's cell subset or site label is to be understood as: true naive CD4+ T cells. The CDR3 amino acid sequence is: CAISEGAGLYEQYV. The sequence in DNA is TGTGCCATCAGTGAAGGAGCGGGGCTCTACGAGCAGTACGTC.